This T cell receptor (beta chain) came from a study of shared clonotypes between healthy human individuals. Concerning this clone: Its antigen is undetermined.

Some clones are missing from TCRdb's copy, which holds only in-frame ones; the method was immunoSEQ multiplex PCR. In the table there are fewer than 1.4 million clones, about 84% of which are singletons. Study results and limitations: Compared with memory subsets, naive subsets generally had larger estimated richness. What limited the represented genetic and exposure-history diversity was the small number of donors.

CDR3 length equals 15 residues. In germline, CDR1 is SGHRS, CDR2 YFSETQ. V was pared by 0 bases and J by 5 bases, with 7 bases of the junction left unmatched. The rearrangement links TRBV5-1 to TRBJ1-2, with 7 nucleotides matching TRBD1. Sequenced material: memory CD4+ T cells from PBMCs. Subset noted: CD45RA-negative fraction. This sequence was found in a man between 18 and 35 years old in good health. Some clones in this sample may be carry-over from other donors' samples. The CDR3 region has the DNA TGCGCCAGCAGCTTGGGCAGACAGGGTGATTATGGCTACACCTTC. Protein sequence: CASSLGRQGDYGYTF.